This T cell receptor beta chain is drawn from a study of cytotoxic CD8 clonotypes in ibrutinib-treated CLL. V lost 3 bases to trimming and J lost 0 bases; unmatched junction nucleotides: 8. The CDR3 loop spans 17 amino acids. The germline gives CDR1 MDHEN, CDR2 SYDVKM. TCRdb's copy holds only in-frame clones and misses some; the assay was immunoSEQ multiplex PCR. The table records some 200,000 clones, about four fifths of them present only once. This TCR was recovered from a human donor with chronic lymphocytic leukemia. This specimen was PBMCs, taken after 12 months of ibrutinib treatment. The V gene is TRBV28, the J gene TRBJ1-3; TRBD1 agrees at 7 bases. The chain's CDR3 is CASSLDPGQSSGNTIYF. CDR3 nucleotide sequence: TGTGCCAGCAGTTTGGACCCGGGACAGAGCTCTGGAAACACCATATATTTT.